This TCR beta chain was captured by sequencing in a study of metastatic and nonmetastatic thyroid tumors. Study-level background: Comparison of repertoires was carried out across blood and tumor or nodule tissue from malignant and benign thyroid patients. General study points: The study reportedly found significantly higher TCR beta diversity in malignant thyroid tumors than benign nodules, in blood and tumor.

Treatment of any kind had been given to no patient before thyroid surgery. As concerns this clone: Its antigen is not known.

With MiXCR, TCRdb reprocessed the PCR reads. The table shows 45,000 to 65,000 clones, with about a sixth occurring only once. The sequenced material came from blood. The TCR sequence derives from a female donor with papillary thyroid cancer or a benign thyroid nodule (not recorded which). Some clones in this sample may be carry-over from other donors' samples.

This chain's CDR3 is CAITAGQAGNTIYF. In DNA form, the CDR3 reads TGTGCCATCACAGCGGGACAAGCTGGAAACACCATATATTTT. The genes are TRBV28 and TRBJ1-3, with D tentatively TRBD1 (6 bases). CDR3 length equals 14 residues. The V and J ends lost 10 bases and 2 bases respectively, with 15 bases between them. CDR1 and CDR2 (germline): MDHEN, SYDVKM. Drawing the rest from reference TRBV28 and TRBJ1-3, the complete variable domain is DVKVTQSSRYLVKRTGEKVFLECVQDMDHENMFWYRQDPGLGLRLIYFSYDVKMKEKGDIPEGYSVSREKKERFSLILESASTNQTSMYLCAITAGQAGNTIYFGEGSWLTVV.